The TCR beta chain under discussion was sequenced for a study of cytomegalovirus exposure and HLA in healthy donors. The CDR3 extends over 17 amino acids. V gave up 1 base and J gave up 4 bases; unmatched junction bases: 10. Per germline, CDR1 LNHDA and CDR2 SQIVND (reference sequence). It was with 60 Vbeta and 13 Jbeta primers that the PCR ran. The data were produced by immunoSEQ multiplex PCR, yet TCRdb's version contains in-frame clones alone and is incomplete. Here the sample spans hundreds of thousands of clones, 78% being singletons. Sequenced input: PBMCs. J is TRBJ2-3 and V is TRBV19, with 8 bases identical to TRBD2. The origin of this receptor is a male donor in good health and CMV-seronegative. The CDR3 sequence is CASSIVGLAAGADTQYF. For the CDR3, the DNA is TGTGCCAGTAGTATAGTAGGACTAGCTGCGGGGGCAGATACGCAGTATTTT.